These 5 T cell receptor beta chains were sequenced from one sample in a study of cytomegalovirus exposure and HLA in healthy donors (dated by TCRdb to between 2016 and 2019). The protocol used for the library was the immunoSEQ multiplex PCR assay. The multiplex PCR relied on a mix of 60 forward primers for TCR Vbeta segments and 13 reverse primers for TCR Jbeta segments. TCRdb took this table from immuneACCESS and kept in-frame rearrangements with V and J called. Such tables lack part of the clones; where checked against another copy, unresolved V genes explain under half of the gap, and the rest is unexplained. Counted in this sample were roughly 140,000 clones; around 66% of them appeared once. Of the sample, 3% falls within the top ten clones. Sequenced: PBMCs. These receptors were obtained from a woman in her 30s in good health and CMV-seropositive.

There are a few counts of this clone. The gene calls are TRBV13 and TRBJ1-3; 8 nucleotides match TRBD1. The CDR3 is made up of 15 amino acids. Germline lookup yields CDR1 PRHDT and CDR2 FYEKMQ (reference sequence). V lost 4 bases and J lost 2; bases outside the gene matches: 4. This CDR3 reads CASSSQGQAGNTIYF. CDR3 in DNA: TGTGCCAGCAGCTCTCAGGGACAGGCTGGAAACACCATATATTTT.

The gene calls are TRBV10-1 and TRBJ2-3; TRBD1 might be the D (6 bases). V dropped 11 bases and J dropped 9 bases, with 18 bases sitting between them. Per germline, CDR1 WNHNN and CDR2 SYGVQD (reference sequence). This CDR3 is built from 12 residues. The DNA of the CDR3 is TGCGCCCATATACAGGGCGTACGAACGCAGTATTTT. Its translation is CAHIQGVRTQYF.

This chain joins TRBV5-1 and TRBJ1-4; TRBD1 matches at 10 bases. CDR3 length equals 18 residues. The V gene end was trimmed by 4 bases and the J gene end by 4 bases; junction bases not matched to a gene: 13. Germline V gives CDR1 SGHRS, CDR2 YFSETQ. CDR3 in DNA: TGCGCCAGCAGCCGAGGACGCGGACAGGGGGTCAATAATGAAAAACTGTTTTTT. Its protein is CASSRGRGQGVNNEKLFF.

This rearrangement joins TRBV6-1 to TRBJ2-2; no firm D call. Germline V lookup: CDR1 MNHNS, CDR2 SASEGT. Trimming pared 7 bases from V and 3 bases from J, leaving 9 bases between. The CDR3 totals 13 residues. CDR3 in amino acids: CASIPGYTGELFF. In DNA form, the CDR3 reads TGTGCCAGCATTCCAGGATACACCGGGGAGCTGTTTTTT.

The chain recombines TRBV2 with TRBJ2-7; D not resolved. V was shortened by 1 base and J by 2 bases, with 12 bases between the two germline ends. The CDR3 covers 15 residues. CDR1 and CDR2 (germline): SNHLY, FYNNEI. The CDR3 loop is CASSEVELIAYEQYF. The CDR3 region has the DNA TGTGCCAGCAGTGAAGTGGAGCTAATAGCCTACGAGCAGTACTTC.